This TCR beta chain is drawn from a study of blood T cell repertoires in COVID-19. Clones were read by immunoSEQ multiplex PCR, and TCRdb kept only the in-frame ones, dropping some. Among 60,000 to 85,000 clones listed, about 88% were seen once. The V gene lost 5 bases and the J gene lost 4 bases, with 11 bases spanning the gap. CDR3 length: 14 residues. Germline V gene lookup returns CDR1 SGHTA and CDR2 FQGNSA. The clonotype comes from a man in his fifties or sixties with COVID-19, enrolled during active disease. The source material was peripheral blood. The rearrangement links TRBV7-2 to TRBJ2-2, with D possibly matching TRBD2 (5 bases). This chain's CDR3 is CASSIARGTGELFF. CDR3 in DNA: TGTGCCAGCAGCATCGCCCGGGGCACCGGGGAGCTGTTTTTT.